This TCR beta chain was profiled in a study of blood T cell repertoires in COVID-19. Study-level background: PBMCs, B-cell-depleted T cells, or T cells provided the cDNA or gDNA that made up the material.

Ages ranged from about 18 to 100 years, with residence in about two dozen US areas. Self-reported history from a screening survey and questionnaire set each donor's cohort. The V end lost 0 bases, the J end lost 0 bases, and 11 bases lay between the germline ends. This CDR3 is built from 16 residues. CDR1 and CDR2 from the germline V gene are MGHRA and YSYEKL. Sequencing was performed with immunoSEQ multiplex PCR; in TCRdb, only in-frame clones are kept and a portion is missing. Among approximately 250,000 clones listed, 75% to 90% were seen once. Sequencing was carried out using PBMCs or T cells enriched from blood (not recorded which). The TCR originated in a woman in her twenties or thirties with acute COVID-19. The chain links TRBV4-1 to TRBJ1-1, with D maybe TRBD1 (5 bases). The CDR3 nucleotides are TGCGCCAGCAGCCAAGATGGTAGGGGCCTGAACACTGAAGCTTTCTTT. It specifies CASSQDGRGLNTEAFF.